Below are 25 T cell receptor beta chains sequenced from a single sample in a study of spatial heterogeneity in lung cancer. TCRdb reprocessed the 5' RACE reads via MiXCR and lists one record per CDR3 protein. The sample lists 51,000 or so distinct CDR3 sequences; roughly 7.4% were seen once. Time point described: blood at routine non-recurrence follow-up after resection. Material for sequencing was whole RNA from tumor, nontumor lung or frozen PBMC, left unsorted. The sample here was PBMCs, taken at follow-up. The receptors come from a female donor with early-stage non-small cell lung cancer.

V is TRBV19 and J is TRBJ1-5; D ambiguous. The CDR3 covers 14 residues. Germline CDR1 and CDR2: LNHDA and SQIVND (reference sequence). Trimming took off 3 bases at V and 6 bases at J, with 12 bases between the two ends. The CDR3 spells CASSMRSWAQPQHF. The CDR3 DNA reads TGTGCCAGTAGTATGAGGAGTTGGGCTCAGCCCCAGCATTTT.

The chain couples TRBV10-2 to TRBJ2-2, with D possibly matching TRBD1 (6 bases). Trimming shortened V by 5 bases and J by 1 base, and 11 bases separated the two germline ends. CDR3 length: 15 residues. CDR1 and CDR2 (germline): WSHSY, SAAADI. DNA of the CDR3: TGCGCCAGCAGTAAATCGGGACAGAACACCGGGGAGCTGTTTTTT. Translating gives CASSKSGQNTGELFF.

Ten or more counts support this clonotype. The chain combines TRBV4-1 with TRBJ2-5, with 9 bases fitting TRBD1. The germline CDR1 and CDR2 sequences are MGHRA and YSYEKL. V trimming: 4 bases; J trimming: 5 bases; junction bases outside the gene matches: 11. CDR3 length equals 16 residues. The CDR3 sequence: CASSPVPGQGGETQYF. Written as DNA, the CDR3 is TGCGCCAGCAGCCCTGTCCCGGGACAGGGTGGGGAGACCCAGTACTTC.

This clonotype has at least ten counts. The chain's CDR3 is CATSRDVGARSYEQYF. The DNA for the CDR3 is TGTGCCACCAGCAGAGATGTGGGGGCTCGCTCCTACGAGCAGTACTTC. This chain joins TRBV15 and TRBJ2-7; possible D gene TRBD1, 6 bases. The CDR3 is made up of 16 amino acids. The germline CDR1 and CDR2 sequences are LNHNV and YYDKDF (reference sequence). Trimming pared 0 bases from V and 0 bases from J, leaving 12 bases between.

This clonotype occurred a few times. The rearrangement links TRBV27 to TRBJ2-2; the D call may be TRBD1 or TRBD2 (6 bases each). Trimming shortened V by 6 bases and J by 2 bases, and 22 bases separated the two germline ends. This CDR3 has 18 amino acids. Germline V gives CDR1 MNHEY, CDR2 SMNVEV (reference sequence). The CDR3 is CASRGGLTGTINTGELFF. The CDR3 region has the DNA TGTGCCAGCAGAGGGGGGTTAACAGGGACCATAAACACCGGGGAGCTGTTTTTT.

This clonotype has only a few counts. The chain joins TRBV5-1 to TRBJ2-5; 7 bases align to TRBD1. CDR1 and CDR2 from the germline V gene are SGHRS and YFSETQ. V lost 2 bases, J lost 2 bases, and 9 bases stayed unmatched. This CDR3 contains 16 residues. CDR3 region: CASSLGTSGGQETQYF. The CDR3 DNA reads TGCGCCAGCAGCTTAGGGACATCAGGGGGTCAAGAGACCCAGTACTTC.

This clonotype was observed many times. The genes are TRBV4-1 and TRBJ2-7; 8 nucleotides align to TRBD1. The germline V gene encodes CDR1 MGHRA and CDR2 YSYEKL. The CDR3 contains 16 residues. Trimming took 1 base from V and 5 from J; bases not matched to a gene: 10. The CDR3 DNA is TGCGCCAGCAGCCAAGTCCTAGGTGACAGGGGTAACGAGCAGTACTTC. Its translation: CASSQVLGDRGNEQYF.

This clonotype was detected ten times or more. The chain recombines TRBV18 with TRBJ2-5; maybe TRBD1 (6 bases). Trimming cost V 3 bases and J 3 bases, with 11 bases left between them. CDR1 is KGHSH, CDR2 LQKENI, per germline. The CDR3 contains 14 residues. CDR3 in DNA: TGTGCCAGCTCACCGAACAGGGCTAAAGAGACCCAGTACTTC. Amino acid sequence: CASSPNRAKETQYF.

This clonotype was observed many times. The chain has TRBV10-3 and TRBJ2-5, with TRBD1 matching 9 bases. CDR3 length: 14 amino acids. Trimming cost V 4 bases and J 2 bases; bases outside gene matches: 2. Germline V CDR1 and CDR2: ENHRY, SYGVKD. The CDR3 protein is CAISAQGAQETQYF. CDR3 coding DNA: TGTGCCATCAGTGCACAGGGGGCACAAGAGACCCAGTACTTC.

The chain combines TRBV11-2 with TRBJ1-2; D is ambiguous. Germline CDR1 is SGHAT and CDR2 is FQNNGV. Trimming took off 3 bases at V and 7 bases at J, with 15 bases between the two ends. CDR3 length: 14 amino acids. In DNA form, the CDR3 reads TGTGCCAGCAGCTTCAAACAGTCTCAGGTTGGCTACACCTTC. Translation: CASSFKQSQVGYTF.

This clonotype occurred many times. The V gene is TRBV12-3 or TRBV12-4, the J gene TRBJ2-5; D not resolved. V was trimmed by 6 bases and J by 6 bases, leaving 14 bases between them. CDR3 length: 13 amino acids. CDR3 sequence: CASRTDPEKTQYF. The CDR3 DNA reads TGTGCCAGCAGGACGGACCCGGAAAAGACCCAGTACTTC.

The CDR3 DNA reads as TGTGCCAGCAGCCGGACAGGAAGCAATCAGCCCCAGCATTTT. Amino acids: CASSRTGSNQPQHF. This chain links TRBV7-3 with TRBJ1-5, with TRBD1 matching over 7 bases. There are 14 residues in the CDR3. V shed 5 bases, J shed 1 base, and the junction held 2 bases outside the gene matches. The germline V gene encodes CDR1 SGHTA and CDR2 FQGTGA.

This clonotype was observed at least ten times. This rearrangement joins TRBV7-2 to TRBJ2-5; D not resolved. Germline V gene lookup returns CDR1 SGHTA and CDR2 FQGNSA. V gave up 5 bases and J gave up 2 bases, with 12 bases separating them. This CDR3 has 14 amino acids. Here the CDR3 reads CASSPPGSQETQYF. The DNA for the CDR3 is TGTGCCAGCAGCCCCCCAGGAAGTCAAGAGACCCAGTACTTC.

This clonotype was counted ten times or more. The genes are TRBV7-2 and TRBJ1-1; D is unclear. Germline V CDR1 and CDR2: SGHTA, FQGNSA. This CDR3 comprises 13 residues. Trimming removed 1 base at V and 5 bases at J, with 8 bases between. The CDR3 nucleotides are TGTGCCAGCAGCTTAGGATCGGGGACTGAAGCTTTCTTT. As protein: CASSLGSGTEAFF.

This clonotype has at least ten counts. This chain connects TRBV5-1 to TRBJ2-5, with 9 positions matching TRBD1. Germline V gene sequence: CDR1 SGHRS, CDR2 YFSETQ. The V segment lost 4 bases and the J segment 5 bases; nucleotides outside the gene matches: 9. The CDR3 is made up of 15 amino acids. The CDR3 here is CASSLRQGVYETQYF. The CDR3 region has the DNA TGCGCCAGCAGCCTCCGACAGGGGGTCTATGAGACCCAGTACTTC.

The sample holds many counts of this clonotype. The chain couples TRBV6-5 to TRBJ2-7; a weak D match, TRBD2 (6 bases). Deletions cut 0 bases from V and 3 bases from J, with 15 bases between. The length of the CDR3 is 16 residues. Germline lookup yields CDR1 MNHEY and CDR2 SVGAGI. The CDR3 spells CASSYSKEEGIYEQYF. The CDR3 DNA reads as TGTGCCAGCAGTTACTCGAAAGAGGAGGGCATCTACGAGCAGTACTTC.

At least ten counts were recorded for this clonotype. V and J are TRBV7-7 and TRBJ1-5; no definite D call. In germline, CDR1 is SSHAT, CDR2 FNYEAQ (reference sequence). V lost 6 bases, J lost 2 bases, and 17 bases lay in between. CDR3 length: 16 amino acids. The CDR3 spells CASSPGPPKGNQPQHF. The CDR3 DNA is TGTGCCAGCAGTCCCGGACCACCAAAGGGCAATCAGCCCCAGCATTTT. Complete variable domain (other parts from reference TRBV7-7 and TRBJ1-5): GAGVSQSPRYKVTKRGQDVTLRCDPISSHATLYWYQQALGQGPEFLTYFNYEAQPDKSGLPSDRFSAERPEGSISTLTIQRTEQRDSAMYRCASSPGPPKGNQPQHFGDGTRLSIL.

This clonotype qualifies as medium-sized. This chain joins TRBV5-6 and TRBJ1-1, with D hard to call. Trimming removed 3 bases at V and 6 bases at J, with 12 bases between. The CDR3 contains 13 residues. Germline V gene data show CDR1 as SGHDT and CDR2 as YYEEEE. In DNA form, the CDR3 reads TGTGCCAGCAGCTGTCTAATGTGCGCTGAAGCTTTCTTT. This encodes CASSCLMCAEAFF.

The chain has TRBV7-8 and TRBJ1-2; D might be TRBD1 (6 bases). V lost 5 bases and J lost 1, with 8 bases in between. This CDR3 spans 13 amino acids. Germline-derived CDR1 and CDR2 are SGHVS and FQNEAQ. The CDR3, as DNA: TGTGCCAGCAGCGCAGGGGTTAACTATGGCTACACCTTC. The encoded protein is CASSAGVNYGYTF.

This clonotype was seen many times. This chain links TRBV2 with TRBJ2-5; possibly TRBD2 for D (6 bases). Germline V gives CDR1 SNHLY, CDR2 FYNNEI. This CDR3 comprises 16 residues. The V gene lost 7 bases and the J gene lost 9 bases, with 27 bases spanning the gap. The CDR3 region is CASTLPYQTGERPQYF. The CDR3 nucleotides read TGTGCCAGCACTCTCCCCTACCAAACGGGGGAGAGACCCCAGTACTTC.

This clonotype was observed a handful of times. This chain joins TRBV3-1 and TRBJ1-1; D not certain. Germline values: CDR1 LGHDT, CDR2 YNNKEL (reference sequence). The CDR3 contains 16 residues. Trimming cost V 2 bases and J 1 base, with 14 bases left between them. The CDR3 loop is CASSQQFGLPNTEAFF. CDR3 nucleotide sequence: TGTGCCAGCAGCCAACAATTCGGGCTACCGAACACTGAAGCTTTCTTT.

This clonotype was seen repeatedly, ten times or more. The V call is TRBV2, the J call TRBJ2-3, with TRBD1 matching over 10 bases. Germline V gene sequence: CDR1 SNHLY, CDR2 FYNNEI. The CDR3 has 15 amino acids. V was clipped by 6 bases and J by 10 bases; unmatched bases: 13. This CDR3 reads CASRRTGGNSQAQYF. For the CDR3, the DNA is TGTGCCAGCAGGAGGACAGGGGGTAATAGTCAGGCGCAGTATTTT.

There are many counts of this clonotype. This chain connects TRBV7-2 to TRBJ2-4; D remains ambiguous. Trimming cost V 1 base and J 0 bases, with 10 bases left between them. The CDR3 has 16 residues. Per germline, CDR1 SGHTA and CDR2 FQGNSA. The CDR3: CASSLGELIAKNIQYF. CDR3 coding DNA: TGTGCCAGCAGCTTAGGTGAACTAATAGCCAAAAACATTCAGTACTTC.

This clonotype was seen more than once but under ten times. The rearrangement joins TRBV7-2 to TRBJ2-7; possible D gene TRBD2, 7 bases. CDR3 size: 13 residues. V was pared by 2 bases and J by 4 bases, with 9 bases between. Germline CDR1 is SGHTA and CDR2 is FQGNSA. This CDR3 is CASSLRGGYEQYF. The CDR3 DNA is TGTGCCAGCAGCTTAAGGGGGGGGTACGAGCAGTACTTC.

This clonotype came up many times. The chain combines TRBV28 with TRBJ2-1, with 9 nucleotides matching TRBD2. The J segment lost 7 bases and the V segment lost 7 bases, leaving 11 bases of the junction unmatched. CDR3 length: 15 amino acids. Germline V lookup: CDR1 MDHEN, CDR2 SYDVKM. The CDR3 is CASTLASGGQNEQFF. CDR3 sequence (DNA): TGTGCCAGCACCCTGGCCAGCGGGGGGCAAAATGAGCAGTTCTTC.